The clone carrying this TCR beta chain was observed at least ten times. The antigen is unknown. This CDR3 region has 13 residues. The V end was cut by 4 bases, the J end by 5 bases, with 14 bases between. Germline V gene lookup returns CDR1 SQVTM and CDR2 ANQGSEA. This sample was taken from a study of naive and memory T cell subsets. Notes on the study in general: Diversity fell and Gini index rose from naive through CM, EM, EMRA. Over 90% of naive TCR sequences appeared only once, unlike memory subsets.

Two oligonucleotides, mixed equimolar, formed the beta constant-region primer covering TRBC1 and TRBC2. The ligated cDNA underwent four PCR rounds using SP2 and nested alpha and beta constant-region primers. A 12-nucleotide UMI and the SP2 primer were added to the cDNA 3' end by oligonucleotide ligation. TCRdb reprocessed the UMI-ligation and nested PCR reads via MiXCR and lists one record per CDR3 protein. The sample contains just over 80,000 distinct CDR3 sequences, about 10% of which appear only once. The clonotype was recovered from a human donor in good health. J is TRBJ1-1 and V is TRBV29-1; D is perhaps TRBD1 (6 bases). Input material: naive CD8+ T cells from blood. Written as DNA, the CDR3 is TGCAGCGTTGGCCAGGGGTCGTATACTGAAGCTTTCTTT. Amino acid sequence: CSVGQGSYTEAFF. Complete variable domain (other parts from reference TRBV29-1 and TRBJ1-1): SAVISQKPSRDICQRGTSLTIQCQVDSQVTMMFWYRQQPGQSLTLIATANQGSEATYESGFVIDKFPISRPNLTFSTLTVSNMSPEDSSIYLCSVGQGSYTEAFFGQGTRLTVV.